The clone carrying this TCR beta chain was recorded only once. The antigen remains unidentified. The sample originates from a study of siplizumab effects on memory and regulatory T cells. Study findings and constraints: Siplizumab cultures yielded proliferating Tregs whose suppressive function was not confirmed. Neither a naive nor a memory phenotype was assignable to roughly 75-97% of proliferating CD4+ or CD8+ clones.

Some 9.7 x 10^4 TCR templates were assayed per sample. TCRdb's copy holds only in-frame clones and misses some; the assay was immunoSEQ multiplex PCR. The profile shows about 69,000 clones, approximately 89% of them singletons. The clonotype comes from a human donor in good health. Sequenced material: Tregs sorted from blood.

The CDR3 region is CASSLATSGRAYEQYF. CDR3 nucleotide sequence: TGCGCCAGCAGCTTGGCCACTAGCGGGAGGGCATACGAGCAGTACTTC. This chain joins TRBV5-1 and TRBJ2-7, with 13 bases lining up with TRBD2. The CDR3 runs 16 residues. V was pared by 0 bases and J by 4 bases, with 4 bases of the junction left unmatched. Germline V gene data show CDR1 as SGHRS and CDR2 as YFSETQ.